This is a list of T cell receptor beta chains from one sample in a study of cytotoxic CD8 clonotypes in ibrutinib-treated CLL. Profiling relied on immunoSEQ multiplex PCR, and the TCRdb table lists in-frame clones only, not all of them. The sample lists 95,000 to 100,000 clones, 70% to 85% occurring once. The source material was PBMCs, sampled after 12 months of ibrutinib treatment. Every receptor here comes from a human donor with chronic lymphocytic leukemia. CDR3s include the opening cysteine and the closing phenylalanine or tryptophan.

j_gene | v_gene | CDR3aa
TRBJ2-7 | TRBV27 | CASSLRRAGADSYEQYF
TRBJ2-1 | TRBV2 | CASTRRQGLNEQFF
TRBJ2-5 | TRBV6-1 | CASKVQGAPEETQYF
TRBJ2-7 | TRBV19 | CASSIVGGYEQYF
TRBJ1-3 | TRBV25-1 | CASSRAVGNTIYF
TRBJ1-3 | TRBV27 | CASSPRAGAFEGNTIYF
TRBJ1-5 | TRBV7-2 | CASSLEGHRNQPQHF
TRBJ2-1 | TRBV7-7 | CASSGGDYNEQFF
TRBJ2-1 | TRBV20-1 | CSVGSYNEQFF
TRBJ2-3 | TRBV30 | CAGGDPPADTQYF
TRBJ1-1 | TRBV11-2 | CASSLRPPGTSDTEAFF
TRBJ2-7 | TRBV10-3 | CAISGSDYEQYF
TRBJ2-3 | TRBV6-6 | CASSYRYPDTQYF
TRBJ1-1 | TRBV6-5 | CASSTGQVNTEAFF
TRBJ2-7 | TRBV4-3 | CASSELAGVSYEQYF
TRBJ2-1 | TRBV10-3 | CAISEGQPNEQFF
TRBJ1-4 | TRBV30 | CAWSPRGTVYEKLFF
TRBJ2-5 | TRBV12-5 | CASGSSGVETQYF
TRBJ1-2 | TRBV7-9 | CASSSHRNRNYGYTF
TRBJ2-7 | TRBV28 | CASSGQGKFYEQYF
TRBJ1-2 | TRBV7-9 | CASSLAVITGTGGDGYTF
TRBJ2-7 | TRBV5-1 | CASSSGTSGYEQYF
TRBJ2-2 | TRBV25-1 | CASSPPQGGTGELFF
TRBJ1-1 | TRBV16 | CASSQSFGVGEAFF
TRBJ1-4 | TRBV18 | CASSPNRGEGKLFF
TRBJ2-5 | TRBV19 | CASSMGEGETQYF
TRBJ1-4 | TRBV9 | CASSVNPGVAQFEKLFF
TRBJ1-2 | TRBV7-2 | CASSLVDRGVYGYTF
TRBJ2-7 | TRBV2 | CASSFGGEYEQYF
TRBJ1-1 | TRBV7-9 | CASSLVTQGTEAFF
TRBJ1-1 | TRBV29-1 | CSVEVARGSGTEAFF
TRBJ1-6 | TRBV5-4 | CASSYQTGREYNSPLHF
TRBJ2-1 | TRBV7-2 | CASSQEGGPSNEQFF
TRBJ1-1 | TRBV18 | CASSPPSGTEAFF
TRBJ2-7 | TRBV5-1 | CASTDSYEQYF
TRBJ1-1 | TRBV9 | CASSKTGHMNTEAFF
TRBJ1-2 | TRBV7-9 | CASGPPGRQGASGYTF
TRBJ1-4 | TRBV2 | CASSEALQGREKLFF
TRBJ1-1 | TRBV18 | CASSPPKKANTEAFF
TRBJ2-2 | TRBV9 | CASSARTGPLTGELFF
TRBJ1-1 | TRBV6-4 | CASRPGGTHTEAFF
TRBJ1-2 | TRBV6-1 | CASGFEVGYTF
TRBJ1-2 | TRBV28 | CASSWDSYGYTF
TRBJ1-4 | TRBV28 | CASSSPTESNEKLFF
TRBJ2-2 | TRBV29-1 | CSVKPGVGELFF
TRBJ2-7 | TRBV2 | CASSDERGASYEQYF
TRBJ1-6 | TRBV11-3 | CASRASYPVNSPLHF
TRBJ1-5 | TRBV5-6 | CASSLGGRQPQHF
TRBJ1-2 | TRBV16 | CASSQEVTSGGYTF
TRBJ1-2 | TRBV7-9 | CASSPEQAPSGYTF
TRBJ1-2 | TRBV6-1 | CASALNELGYTF
TRBJ2-7 | TRBV13 | CASSLGREQYF
TRBJ2-3 | TRBV9 | CASRPSGGATDTQYF
TRBJ1-2 | TRBV20-1 | CSAQGFYGYTF
TRBJ2-3 | TRBV7-2 | CASSSRAGSSTDTQYF
NA | TRBV5-4 | CASSLQGQSYEQYF
TRBJ1-1 | TRBV6-5 | CASSYEAGADTEAFF
TRBJ1-1 | TRBV7-8 | CASTLGPWQGNTEAFF
TRBJ1-2 | TRBV2 | CASSPDRDYYGYTF
TRBJ2-7 | TRBV29-1 | CSVVGGGPHIYEQYF